This T cell receptor beta chain was recorded in a study of PD-L1 blockade in urothelial cancer. Across the whole study: Samples of blood were analyzed 3 weeks (second dose) and 6 weeks after treatment start.

TCR analog templates of synthetic origin were spiked into each PCR. Data came from immunoSEQ multiplex PCR; TCRdb stores just in-frame clones and leaves some out. The table has about 120,000 clones, 75% to 90% seen once; the top ten hold about 1.8%. V lost 2 bases and J 9 bases, leaving 14 bases between the germline ends. The CDR3 has 13 amino acids. CDR1 is MGHRA and CDR2 is YSYEKL in the germline V gene. Documented time point: peripheral blood 6 weeks after treatment start. The clonotype was recovered from a man in his fifties or sixties with urothelial cancer. This sequence joins TRBV4-1 and TRBJ2-7, with D possibly matching TRBD1 (6 bases). The sample was PBMCs, taken around atezolizumab (anti-PD-L1) treatment. The CDR3 is CASSQYYRDVQYF. Written as DNA, the CDR3 is TGCGCCAGCAGCCAATACTACAGGGATGTGCAGTACTTC.